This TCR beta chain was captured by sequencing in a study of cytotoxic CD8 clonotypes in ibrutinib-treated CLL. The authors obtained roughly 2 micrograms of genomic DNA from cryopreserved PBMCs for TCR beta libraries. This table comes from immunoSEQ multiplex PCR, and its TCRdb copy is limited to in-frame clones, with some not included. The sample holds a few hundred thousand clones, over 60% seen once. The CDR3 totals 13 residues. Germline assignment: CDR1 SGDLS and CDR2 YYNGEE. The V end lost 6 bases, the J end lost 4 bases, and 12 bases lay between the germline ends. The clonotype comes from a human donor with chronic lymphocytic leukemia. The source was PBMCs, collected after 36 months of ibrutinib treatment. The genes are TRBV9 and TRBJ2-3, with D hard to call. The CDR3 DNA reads TGTGCCAGCAACCTTAAGTGGGCAGATACGCAGTATTTT. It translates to CASNLKWADTQYF. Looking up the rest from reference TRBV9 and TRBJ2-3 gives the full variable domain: DSGVTQTPKHLITATGQRVTLRCSPRSGDLSVYWYQQSLDQGLQFLIQYYNGEERAKGNILERFSAQQFPDLHSELNLSSLELGDSALYFCASNLKWADTQYFGPGTRLTVL.